Following are 15 T cell receptor beta chains from one sample sequenced in a study of CD8+ T cells in alopecia areata. Specified treatment: oral pan-JAK inhibitor, 5-10 mg twice daily. The sequencing template was cDNA reverse transcribed from extracted RNA. Sequenced by immunoSEQ multiplex PCR; TCRdb stores in-frame clones only, minus some. This sample has around 100,000 clones, with 44% found just once. The sequenced sample was CD8+ T cells sorted from blood, obtained at week 24, from a patient treated with tofacitinib. These TCRs come from a human donor with alopecia areata.

This clone has more than one count but fewer than ten. A much larger clone differs from this one at a single base, so this may be a read error. The V gene is TRBV7-8, the J gene TRBJ2-7, with 11 bases matching TRBD1. V dropped 5 bases and J dropped 9; count of bases not matched to a gene: 18. Germline V CDR1 and CDR2: SGHVS, FQNEAQ. CDR3 length: 17 residues. CDR3 coding DNA: TGTGCCAGCAGCCAAGTAGCCCTCGGGACAGGGGGTTTGGGGCAGTACTTC. Translating it yields CASSQVALGTGGLGQYF.

The genes are TRBV6-1 and TRBJ2-3; a possible D gene is TRBD2 (6 bases). CDR1 is MNHNS, CDR2 SASEGT, per germline. V was cut by 5 bases and J by 6 bases, with 18 bases left in between. The CDR3 is 15 residues long. CDR3 sequence reads: CASSPHGRREDTQYF. The CDR3 DNA reads as TGTGCCAGCAGTCCCCACGGCCGGAGGGAGGATACGCAGTATTTT.

The genes are TRBV5-4 and TRBJ2-7; TRBD2 is a possible D gene (6 bases). V lost 0 bases and J 0 bases, leaving 7 bases between the germline ends. Germline-derived CDR1 and CDR2 are SGHNT and YYREEE (reference sequence). The CDR3 is 14 amino acids. CDR3 protein: CASSLVGSSYEQYF. The CDR3 DNA reads TGTGCCAGCAGCTTGGTCGGGAGCTCCTACGAGCAGTACTTC.

The V and J genes are TRBV2 and TRBJ2-1; 7 nucleotides align to TRBD1. With 7 bases clipped from V and 6 bases from J, the junction kept 6 bases outside the gene matches. The germline CDR1 and CDR2 sequences are SNHLY and FYNNEI. The CDR3 runs to 13 residues. The CDR3 nucleotides are TGTGCCAGCAAACCGACAGGGTTCAATGAGCAGTTCTTC. This encodes CASKPTGFNEQFF.

This clone was seen ten or more times. DNA of the CDR3: TGTGCCAGCAGCTTAGCCAGCGGGCTTGATACGCAGTATTTT. Translated, it gives CASSLASGLDTQYF. V usage is TRBV7-8 and J usage is TRBJ2-3; TRBD2 is a possible D gene (6 bases). V was shortened by 0 bases and J by 6 bases, with 10 bases between the two germline ends. This CDR3 is built from 14 residues. From germline, CDR1 is SGHVS and CDR2 FQNEAQ.

This clone has just one count. CDR3 residues: CASSPAVSYEQYF. CDR3 sequence (DNA): TGTGCCAGCAGCCCAGCCGTGTCCTACGAGCAGTACTTC. The J gene is TRBJ2-7, the V gene TRBV7-7; no firm D call. Trimming cost V 5 bases and J 1 base, with 9 bases left between them. This CDR3 has 13 amino acids. From germline, CDR1 is SSHAT and CDR2 FNYEAQ (reference sequence).

Here the CDR3 DNA reads TGTGCCAGCAGCTCCCCGGCGGGAGGATACTACAATGAGCAGTTCTTC. This translates into CASSSPAGGYYNEQFF. The rearrangement uses TRBV13 and TRBJ2-1; 8 bases are shared with TRBD2. Germline CDR1 reads PRHDT; CDR2 reads FYEKMQ (reference sequence). CDR3 length equals 16 residues. V gave up 4 bases and J gave up 3 bases; unmatched junction bases: 8.

The CDR3 DNA is TGCGCCAGCAGTTGGGACTCTTACTACGAGCAGTACTTC. This codes for CASSWDSYYEQYF. The V gene is TRBV5-1, the J gene TRBJ2-7; D is perhaps TRBD2 (6 bases). The CDR3 extends over 13 amino acids. Deletions cut 5 bases from V and 3 bases from J, with 12 bases between. Germline CDR1 reads SGHRS; CDR2 reads YFSETQ. Full variable domain (remainder filled in from reference TRBV5-1 and TRBJ2-7): KAGVTQTPRYLIKTRGQQVTLSCSPISGHRSVSWYQQTPGQGLQFLFEYFSETQRNKGNFPGRFSGRQFSNSRSEMNVSTLELGDSALYLCASSWDSYYEQYFGPGTRLTVT.

The gene calls are TRBV6-5 and TRBJ2-3, with no clear D. Germline assignment: CDR1 MNHEY and CDR2 SVGAGI. V gave up 0 bases and J gave up 2 bases, with 12 bases separating them. The CDR3 extends over 16 amino acids. The CDR3 nucleotides read TGTGCCAGCAGTTACTCTCCCCTGAGCCTCACAGATACGCAGTATTTT. Translating it yields CASSYSPLSLTDTQYF.

This clone has ten or more counts. This chain links TRBV6-6 with TRBJ2-2, with TRBD2 as a possible D gene (5 bases). Trimming pared 5 bases from V and 4 bases from J, leaving 14 bases between. Germline values: CDR1 MNHNY, CDR2 SVGAGI (reference sequence). This CDR3 has 15 residues. CDR3 nucleotide sequence: TGTGCCAGCAGTCCCGCCGGCGAGGGCACCGGGGAGCTGTTTTTT. Translating it yields CASSPAGEGTGELFF.

This clone was found a few times. Other DNA sequences within the sample encode an identical CDR3. This sequence joins TRBV29-1 and TRBJ2-7, with TRBD2 as a possible D gene (7 bases). This CDR3 has 13 residues. CDR1 and CDR2 from the germline V gene are SQVTM and ANQGSEA. V lost 5 bases and J lost 1, with 12 bases in between. CDR3 protein: CSVIGGGSYEQYF. Here the CDR3 DNA reads TGCAGCGTTATAGGGGGGGGTTCCTACGAGCAGTACTTC.

This clone was seen only a few times. The CDR3 region is CASKTNTEAFF. CDR3 nucleotide sequence: TGCGCCAGCAAAACGAACACTGAAGCTTTCTTT. The rearrangement uses TRBV5-1 and TRBJ1-1; no clear D. The germline V gene has CDR1 SGHRS and CDR2 YFSETQ. This CDR3 is 11 amino acids long. V was pared by 6 bases and J by 1 base, with 4 bases between.

This chain joins TRBV25-1 and TRBJ2-1, with D possibly TRBD1 on 6 matching bases. Per the germline V gene, CDR1 is MGHDK and CDR2 is SYGVNS. V was trimmed by 8 bases and J by 7 bases, leaving 18 bases between them. The CDR3 loop spans 14 amino acids. CDR3: CASPRRGKENEQFF. The CDR3 DNA follows: TGTGCCAGCCCCCGAAGGGGGAAAGAGAATGAGCAGTTCTTC.

The V gene is TRBV2, the J gene TRBJ1-2, with TRBD1 matching over 7 bases. The CDR3 spans 16 residues. The V segment lost 5 bases and the J segment 0 bases; nucleotides outside the gene matches: 9. CDR1 is SNHLY and CDR2 is FYNNEI in the germline V gene. CDR3 nucleotide sequence: TGTGCCAGCAGTACGATCGGGACAGCGTCTAACTATGGCTACACCTTC. It codes for CASSTIGTASNYGYTF.

V usage is TRBV27 and J usage is TRBJ1-1; 10 nucleotides line up with TRBD1. The CDR3 extends over 13 amino acids. Germline V lookup: CDR1 MNHEY, CDR2 SMNVEV (reference sequence). Trimming cost V 7 bases and J 4 bases; bases outside gene matches: 3. The CDR3 region has the DNA TGTGCCAGCACGACAGGGGGCGTCACTGAAGCTTTCTTT. It specifies CASTTGGVTEAFF.